In this sample, the clone carrying this TCR beta chain turned up a few times. Antigen specificity is unknown. Deletions cut 8 bases from V and 4 bases from J, with 8 bases between. Germline V CDR1 and CDR2: ENHRY, SYGVKD. This CDR3 has 11 residues. Deep was the level at which the assay was run. Clones were sequenced by immunoSEQ multiplex PCR, and TCRdb holds only the in-frame ones, with some missing. Among fewer than 550,000 clones listed, roughly 79% were seen once. This entry comes from a study of shared clonotypes between healthy human individuals. Study outcomes and limitations: Sequencing depth was a factor that was expected to affect clonotype sharing among donors.

The origin of this receptor is a woman in her forties in good health. Some clones in this sample may be carry-over from other donors' samples. The specimen was PBMCs. The gene calls are TRBV10-3 and TRBJ1-1; unclear D gene. The CDR3 DNA reads as TGTGCCATCTGGTCGGGCACTGAAGCTTTCTTT. This sequence encodes CAIWSGTEAFF.